The 4 T cell receptor beta chains in this list originate from one sample, sequenced in a study of cytomegalovirus exposure and HLA in healthy donors. The PCR contained 60 Vbeta and 13 Jbeta primers. The assay was immunoSEQ multiplex PCR, and TCRdb's table has in-frame clones only and misses some. The data contain over 150,000 clones, around 72% of them seen just once; the ten biggest clones take up about 3.1%. The sample taken for sequencing was PBMCs. Source of these receptors: a woman between 50 and 59 years old in good health and CMV-seropositive.

This CDR3 is CASSSLGTGNYGYTF. In DNA, the CDR3 is TGTGCCAGCAGTTCCCTGGGGACAGGAAATTATGGCTACACCTTC. The chain is built from TRBV28 and TRBJ1-2; TRBD1 matches 8 bases. J gave up 5 bases and V 4 bases, and 9 bases lay outside the gene matches. CDR3 length equals 15 residues. Germline CDR1 MDHEN, CDR2 SYDVKM.

The rearrangement uses TRBV4-2 and TRBJ2-3; D is uncertain. CDR1 LGHNA and CDR2 YNFKEQ come from the germline V gene. Between the trimmed V and J ends, which lost 0 bases and 4 bases, there was a span of 11 bases. The CDR3 covers 15 residues. The CDR3 loop reads CASSQELGEADTQYF. The CDR3 DNA reads as TGTGCCAGCAGCCAAGAGTTAGGCGAGGCAGATACGCAGTATTTT.

This clone was detected a few times. The rearrangement joins TRBV5-6 to TRBJ1-1; D is unclear. Trimming took off 4 bases at V and 2 bases at J, with 15 bases between the two ends. The CDR3 sequence is 15 residues long. The V gene's germline CDR1 is SGHDT and CDR2 YYEEEE. For the CDR3, the DNA is TGTGCCAGCAGCCTGGGAGGGATCCATAACACTGAAGCTTTCTTT. It yields the protein CASSLGGIHNTEAFF.

J is TRBJ2-1 and V is TRBV19, with D tentatively TRBD2 (5 bases). Between the trimmed V and J ends, which lost 1 base and 3 bases, there was a span of 10 bases. The germline V gene encodes CDR1 LNHDA and CDR2 SQIVND (reference sequence). CDR3 length: 15 residues. CDR3 sequence (DNA): TGTGCCAGTAGTATAGGGGGTGGAGGCTACAATGAGCAGTTCTTC. Its protein product is CASSIGGGGYNEQFF.